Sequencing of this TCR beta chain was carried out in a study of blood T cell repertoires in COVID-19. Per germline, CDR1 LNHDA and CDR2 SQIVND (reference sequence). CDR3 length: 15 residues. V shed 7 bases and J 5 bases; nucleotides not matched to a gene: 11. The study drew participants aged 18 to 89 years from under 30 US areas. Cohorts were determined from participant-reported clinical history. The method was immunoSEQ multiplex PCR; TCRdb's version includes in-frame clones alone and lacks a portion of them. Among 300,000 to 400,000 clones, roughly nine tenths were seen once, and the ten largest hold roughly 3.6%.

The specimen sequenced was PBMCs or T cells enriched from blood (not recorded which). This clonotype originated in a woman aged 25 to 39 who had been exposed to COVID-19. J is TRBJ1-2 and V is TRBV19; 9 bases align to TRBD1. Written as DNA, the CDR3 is TGTGCCAGTACCCCAGAACAGGGGGCATGGTATGGCTACACCTTC. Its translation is CASTPEQGAWYGYTF.